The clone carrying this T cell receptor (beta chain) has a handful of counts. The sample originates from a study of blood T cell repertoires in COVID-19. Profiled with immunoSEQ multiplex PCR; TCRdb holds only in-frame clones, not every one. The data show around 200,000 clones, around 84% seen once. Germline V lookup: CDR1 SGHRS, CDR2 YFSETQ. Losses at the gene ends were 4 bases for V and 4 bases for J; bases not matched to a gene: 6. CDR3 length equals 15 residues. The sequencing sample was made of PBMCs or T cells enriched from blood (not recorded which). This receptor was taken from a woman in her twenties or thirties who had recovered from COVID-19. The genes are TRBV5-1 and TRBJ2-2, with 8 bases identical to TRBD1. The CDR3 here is CASSTRTGRTGELFF. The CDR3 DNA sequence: TGCGCCAGCAGCACCCGGACAGGGCGCACCGGGGAGCTGTTTTTT.